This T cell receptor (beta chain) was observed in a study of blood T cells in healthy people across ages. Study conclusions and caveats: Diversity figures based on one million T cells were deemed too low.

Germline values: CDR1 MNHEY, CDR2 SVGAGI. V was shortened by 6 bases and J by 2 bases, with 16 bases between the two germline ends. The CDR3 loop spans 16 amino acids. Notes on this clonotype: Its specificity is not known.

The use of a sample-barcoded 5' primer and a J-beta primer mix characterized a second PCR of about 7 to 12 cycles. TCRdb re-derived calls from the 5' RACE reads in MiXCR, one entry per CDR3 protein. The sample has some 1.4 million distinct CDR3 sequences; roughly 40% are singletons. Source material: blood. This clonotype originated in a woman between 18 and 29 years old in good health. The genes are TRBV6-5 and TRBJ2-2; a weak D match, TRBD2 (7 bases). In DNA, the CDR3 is TGTGCCAGCAGGAATCTGGGGGGGCCTAACACCGGGGAGCTGTTTTTT. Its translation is CASRNLGGPNTGELFF.